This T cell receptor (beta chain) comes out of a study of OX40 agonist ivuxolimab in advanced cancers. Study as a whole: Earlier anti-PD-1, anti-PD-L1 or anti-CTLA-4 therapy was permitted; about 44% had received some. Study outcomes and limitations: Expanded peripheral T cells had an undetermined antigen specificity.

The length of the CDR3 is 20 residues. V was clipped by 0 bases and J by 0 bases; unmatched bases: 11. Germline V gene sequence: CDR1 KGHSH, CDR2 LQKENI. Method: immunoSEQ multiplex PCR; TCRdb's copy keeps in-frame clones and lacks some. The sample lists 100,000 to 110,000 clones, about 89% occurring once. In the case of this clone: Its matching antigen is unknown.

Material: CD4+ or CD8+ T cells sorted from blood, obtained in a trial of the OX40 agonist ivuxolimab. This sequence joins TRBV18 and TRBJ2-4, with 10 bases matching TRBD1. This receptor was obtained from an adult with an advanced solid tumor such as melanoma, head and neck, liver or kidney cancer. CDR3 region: CASSPPTGGQTVIAKNIQYF. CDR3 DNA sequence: TGTGCCAGCTCACCACCGACAGGGGGCCAGACCGTAATAGCCAAAAACATTCAGTACTTC.